This T cell receptor (beta chain) was recovered during a study of T cell repertoires in cytomegalovirus infection. Study-wide background: Both a matching HLA type and CMV infection were indicated by public TCR beta signatures.

In TCRdb, the reads were re-called with MiXCR into one record per CDR3 protein. The sample lists about 250,000 distinct CDR3 sequences; about a sixth were seen once. V lost 6 bases to trimming and J lost 4 bases, with 12 bases between them. The CDR3 runs to 13 residues. In germline, CDR1 is MDHEN, CDR2 SYDVKM. This clonotype came up many times. The chain joins TRBV28 to TRBJ1-1, with a possible D match to TRBD1 (6 bases). Sequencing was performed on CD8+ T cells from PBMCs. The receptor comes from a human donor in good health (CMV status not recorded). Some clones in this sample may be carry-over from other donors' samples. The CDR3 DNA is TGTGCCAGCAGGCCAAGGGGGAGCACTGAAGCTTTCTTT. Translated, it gives CASRPRGSTEAFF. Using reference TRBV28 and TRBJ1-1 for the parts outside the CDR3, the full variable domain is DVKVTQSSRYLVKRTGEKVFLECVQDMDHENMFWYRQDPGLGLRLIYFSYDVKMKEKGDIPEGYSVSREKKERFSLILESASTNQTSMYLCASRPRGSTEAFFGQGTRLTVV.